Shown below are 10 T cell receptor beta chains from a single sample sequenced in a study of blood T cell repertoires in COVID-19 (dated by TCRdb to 2019 to 2021). Receptor amplification or capture employed the immunoSEQ multiplex PCR assay. Entries here come from immuneACCESS through TCRdb and include only in-frame sequences with V and J called. Some clones fail to appear in such tables; in the studies checked, an unresolved V gene covers under half of the shortfall, and the cause of the remainder is unknown. For this sample there are more than 95,000 clones; about 90% appear just once. The top ten clonotypes cover 7.7% of the sample. Material for sequencing was peripheral blood. All receptors come from a human donor in a cohort sampled during active COVID-19.

This chain links TRBV9 with TRBJ2-1; 10 nucleotides agree with TRBD2. J lost 5 bases, V lost 0 bases, and 8 bases had no gene match. This CDR3 has 17 residues. Germline V gene lookup returns CDR1 SGDLS and CDR2 YYNGEE. CDR3 in amino acids: CASSVEAGGPYNNEQFF. The CDR3 nucleotides read TGTGCCAGCAGCGTAGAAGCGGGGGGGCCTTATAACAATGAGCAGTTCTTC.

V is TRBV7-2 and J is TRBJ1-1; D perhaps matches TRBD1 (6 bases). The CDR3 contains 14 residues. Per the germline V gene, CDR1 is SGHTA and CDR2 is FQGNSA. V lost 5 bases and J 1 base, leaving 11 bases between the germline ends. As DNA, the CDR3 is TGTGCCAGCAGCCTACAGGGCCCGAACACTGAAGCTTTCTTT. Translation gives CASSLQGPNTEAFF.

This clone was seen a single time. J is TRBJ2-3 and V is TRBV21-1; TRBD1 was called by the table and not checked on the DNA. TRBV21-1 is classified as a pseudogene. CDR3 length: 16 residues. The chain's CDR3 is CAKVSWNSRHTDTQYF. For the CDR3, the DNA is TGTGCCAAAGTTTCCTGGAACAGTAGACACACAGATACGCAGTATTTT.

The CDR3 spells CASSQLGQGRGYGYTF. CDR3 sequence (DNA): TGTGCCAGCAGCCAACTAGGACAGGGCCGGGGCTATGGCTACACCTTC. The chain recombines TRBV5-5 with TRBJ1-2; 8 bases are shared with TRBD1. This CDR3 contains 16 residues. Germline lookup yields CDR1 SGHKS and CDR2 YYEKEE (reference sequence). The J segment lost 4 bases and the V segment lost 4 bases, leaving 12 bases of the junction unmatched.

This chain connects TRBV30 to TRBJ1-1; no firm D call. Germline loops: CDR1 GTSNPN, CDR2 SVGIG (reference sequence). V gave up 1 base and J gave up 4 bases, with 7 bases separating them. The CDR3 is 12 amino acids. DNA for the CDR3: TGTGCCTGGAGTGGGGGAGGCACTGAAGCTTTCTTT. This translates into CAWSGGGTEAFF.

The J gene is TRBJ2-3, the V gene TRBV12-3 or TRBV12-4; D is ambiguous. The CDR3 totals 12 residues. V was shortened by 5 bases and J by 9 bases, with 12 bases between the two germline ends. CDR3 region: CASSLPRVTQYF. DNA of the CDR3: TGTGCCAGCAGTCTACCTAGAGTAACGCAGTATTTT.

V and J are TRBV2 and TRBJ2-2; TRBD2 agrees at 10 bases. The ends lost 6 bases at V and 3 bases at J; junction bases unmatched: 4. CDR3 length equals 15 residues. Germline V CDR1 and CDR2: SNHLY, FYNNEI. The CDR3 DNA sequence: TGTGCCAGCAGCCGGACTAGCGGCGACACCGGGGAGCTGTTTTTT. Translating gives CASSRTSGDTGELFF.

The chain combines TRBV28 with TRBJ1-3; TRBD1 might be the D (5 bases). Trimming took 6 bases from V and 1 from J, leaving 13 bases between them. Germline loops: CDR1 MDHEN, CDR2 SYDVKM. The CDR3 has 15 residues. Here the CDR3 reads CASSPRGGSGNTIYF. DNA for the CDR3: TGTGCCAGCAGCCCTCGGGGGGGTTCTGGAAACACCATATATTTT.

The V gene is TRBV2, the J gene TRBJ2-3; D might be TRBD1 (5 bases). Germline-derived CDR1 and CDR2 are SNHLY and FYNNEI. The CDR3 totals 14 residues. Trimming took off 7 bases at V and 1 base at J, with 12 bases between the two ends. For the CDR3, the DNA is TGTGCCAGCACGTACGACAGACGCACAGATACGCAGTATTTT. Its protein product is CASTYDRRTDTQYF.

The chain uses TRBV5-4 and TRBJ1-6; perhaps TRBD1 as D (6 bases). The germline gives CDR1 SGHNT, CDR2 YYREEE (reference sequence). The CDR3 contains 16 residues. Trimming pared 0 bases from V and 5 bases from J, leaving 12 bases between. The CDR3 DNA sequence: TGTGCCAGCAGCTTGGAGAGTCAGGGGAATAATTCACCCCTCCACTTT. It codes for CASSLESQGNNSPLHF.